This entry is about one TCR beta chain. Participants, roughly 18 to 100 years old, spanned some 23 US areas. These data originate in a study of blood T cell repertoires in COVID-19. Across the whole study: Sources were T cells, B-cell-depleted T cells, or PBMCs; the material itself was cDNA or gDNA.

The CDR3 runs 14 residues. Trimming pared 0 bases from V and 7 bases from J, leaving 13 bases between. In germline, CDR1 is SGHRS, CDR2 YFSETQ. Source study methods: Nucleated cell counts were estimated from reference gene primer amplification. Data came from immunoSEQ multiplex PCR; TCRdb stores just in-frame clones and leaves some out. The D gene and trimming were derived from the DNA, and the V and J assignments and clone size from that table. The sample lists tens of thousands of clones, approximately 78% seen once, with around 5.8% in the top ten. The clonotype was recovered from a woman aged 45-65 years with acute COVID-19. J is TRBJ1-2 and V is TRBV5-1; TRBD1 might be the D (5 bases). What was sequenced was PBMCs or T cells enriched from blood (not recorded which). CDR3 nucleotides: TGCGCCAGCAGCTTGGATGGACATTCTGGTGGCTACACCTTC. Its translation: CASSLDGHSGGYTF.